This T cell receptor (beta chain) was sequenced during a study of radiation and T cells in renal cell carcinoma. Comments on this clone: Its target is not known.

V shed 3 bases and J shed 6 bases, with 8 bases lying between them. Germline assignment: CDR1 GTSNPN and CDR2 SVGIG (reference sequence). The CDR3 is made up of 12 amino acids. The method was immunoSEQ multiplex PCR; TCRdb's version includes in-frame clones alone and lacks a portion of them. The data contain around 19,000 clones, around 50% of them seen just once; the ten biggest clones take up 12%. As to treatment: 15 Gy SBRT to primary tumor, nephrectomy 4 weeks later. Nephrectomy followed 15 Gy stereotactic body radiation by 4 weeks. General observations from the study: Top 100 clonotypes averaged about 50% in irradiated versus about 43% in nephrectomy-only tumors. Dominant CDR3 motifs occupied more repertoire in irradiated than control tumors. From baseline, blood top tumor clonotypes peaked at 2 weeks post-radiation.

The chain links TRBV30 to TRBJ2-2, with a tentative D call TRBD1 (5 bases). The origin of this receptor is a man aged 50-59 years with renal cell carcinoma. Here the sequenced sample was tumor tissue, taken from a patient whose treatment included radiotherapy and nephrectomy. The CDR3 DNA sequence: TGTGCCTGGAGCAGGGAAGCCGGGGAGCTGTTTTTT. Its protein product is CAWSREAGELFF.